The 6 T cell receptor beta chains in this list originate from one sample, sequenced in a study of TIL therapy for anti-PD-1-resistant metastatic lung cancer. The time point was: pre-treatment sample, taken before nivolumab and TIL therapy. The immunoSEQ assay was v3. TCRdb keeps only in-frame clones here, not all; method: immunoSEQ multiplex PCR. The data contain approximately 45,000 clones, roughly 85% of them singletons. The sequences come from blood, collected at baseline. The receptors originated from a man in his sixties or seventies with non-small cell lung cancer.

This rearrangement joins TRBV27 to TRBJ2-2; 8 nucleotides agree with TRBD2. The CDR3 is made up of 17 amino acids. CDR1 and CDR2 from the germline V gene are MNHEY and SMNVEV (reference sequence). Unmatched junction bases numbered 7, after V lost 3 bases and J lost 1 base. The CDR3 here is CASSFRLARVNTGELFF. Here the CDR3 DNA reads TGTGCCAGCAGTTTCAGACTAGCGCGGGTGAACACCGGGGAGCTGTTTTTT.

This clone was detected only a few times. J is TRBJ1-2 and V is TRBV4-2; D unclear. This CDR3 is built from 13 residues. The germline V and J ends were trimmed by 1 base and 4 bases, with 7 bases remaining between them. Germline CDR1 reads LGHNA; CDR2 reads YNFKEQ. Here the CDR3 DNA reads TGTGCCAGCAGCCAAGGGAGTCTCTATGGCTACACCTTC. This translates into CASSQGSLYGYTF.

J is TRBJ2-7 and V is TRBV7-3; 8 positions match TRBD2. The length of the CDR3 is 15 residues. Trimming at V came to 4 bases and at J to 2 bases, leaving 7 bases not matched to a gene. Germline lookup yields CDR1 SGHTA and CDR2 FQGTGA. The CDR3 reads CASSYGPGGTYEQYF. The CDR3 DNA follows: TGTGCCAGCAGCTACGGTCCGGGGGGGACCTACGAGCAGTACTTC.

This clone was picked up a small number of times. The rearrangement uses TRBV30 and TRBJ1-5; perhaps TRBD1 as D (5 bases). Germline values: CDR1 GTSNPN, CDR2 SVGIG (reference sequence). V gave up 2 bases and J gave up 7 bases, with 9 bases separating them. The CDR3 has 12 residues. The CDR3 region is CAWSSAGQPQHF. In nucleotides, the CDR3 is TGTGCCTGGAGTTCGGCAGGGCAGCCCCAGCATTTT.

The chain links TRBV27 to TRBJ2-7; possible D gene TRBD2, 5 bases. Trimming cost V 0 bases and J 1 base, with 10 bases left between them. Germline V gene lookup returns CDR1 MNHEY and CDR2 SMNVEV (reference sequence). The CDR3 loop spans 15 amino acids. The CDR3 DNA reads TGTGCCAGCAGTTTATCGGTGAGAGGGTCCTACGAGCAGTACTTC. It translates to CASSLSVRGSYEQYF.

V usage is TRBV2 and J usage is TRBJ2-7, with a possible D match to TRBD1 (6 bases). Germline CDR1 and CDR2: SNHLY and FYNNEI. The CDR3 covers 14 residues. Trimming pared 4 bases from V and 2 bases from J, leaving 12 bases between. The CDR3 loop reads CASSVQGSTYEQYF. CDR3 nucleotide sequence: TGTGCCAGCAGTGTGCAGGGGTCCACCTACGAGCAGTACTTC.